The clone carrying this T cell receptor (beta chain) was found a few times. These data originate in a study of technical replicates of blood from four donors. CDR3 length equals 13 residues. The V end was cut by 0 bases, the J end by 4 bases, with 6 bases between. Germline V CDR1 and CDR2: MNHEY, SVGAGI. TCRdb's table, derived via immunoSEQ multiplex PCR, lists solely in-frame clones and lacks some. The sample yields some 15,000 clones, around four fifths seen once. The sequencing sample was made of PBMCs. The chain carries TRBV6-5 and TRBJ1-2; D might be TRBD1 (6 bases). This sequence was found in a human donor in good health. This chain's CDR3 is CASSYSGGYGYTF. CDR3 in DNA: TGTGCCAGCAGTTACTCAGGGGGCTATGGCTACACCTTC.